This TCR beta chain originates from a study of T cells in Graves' hyperthyroidism and ophthalmopathy. Study-wide results and caveats: A 13 V-J model separated ophthalmopathy from stable hyperthyroidism.

Patients were excluded for uncontrolled infection, other autoimmune disease, pregnancy or lactation. In making diagnoses, clinical symptoms, serum thyroxine and TRAb, thyroid ultrasound and orbital computed tomography were all used. Germline assignment: CDR1 MNHNS and CDR2 SASEGT. V dropped 5 bases and J dropped 0 bases, with 11 bases sitting between them. The CDR3 runs 15 residues. Using RNA transcripts as the source, TCR beta CDR3 regions were amplified. HTBI primers were used for first-round RT-PCR of the TCR CDR3. TCRdb passed the multiplex PCR reads through MiXCR, listing each CDR3 protein once. Of approximately 700,000 distinct CDR3 sequences in the sample, about 45% were seen once. As concerns this clonotype: Its antigen is still unknown.

The TCR comes from an adult man with Graves' disease, either hyperthyroidism or ophthalmopathy (not recorded which). The rearrangement links TRBV6-1 to TRBJ1-3, with D unresolved. Material for sequencing was peripheral blood or thyroid tissue (not recorded which). The CDR3 loop reads CASSYFRGSGNTIYF. The CDR3 nucleotides are TGTGCCAGCAGTTACTTTCGGGGCTCTGGAAACACCATATATTTT.